This TCR beta chain was identified in a study of T cell responses to AZD1222 COVID-19 vaccine. Germline loops: CDR1 SGHNT, CDR2 YENEEA. J was trimmed by 9 bases and V by 1 base; bases with no gene match: 10. The CDR3 is made up of 16 amino acids. Study-level points and caveats: Recipients of two AZD1222 doses showed rising Spike-specific TCR breadth and depth. None of the repertoires were sampled until the peak T cell response had passed. Donors skewed white British and female; clonal diversity was possibly underestimated.

Repertoires were generated with immunoSEQ multiplex PCR, while TCRdb's copy carries only in-frame clones and drops some. The profile shows some 150,000 clones, 70% to 90% of them singletons. For this clone: Its antigen is undetermined.

The gene calls are TRBV11-3 and TRBJ2-2, with TRBD2 identical over 8 bases. This clonotype originated in an adult in good health. This material consisted of peripheral blood, taken on day 0 of MenACWY control vaccination. CDR3 protein: CASSLVLAGRGRELFF. The CDR3 nucleotides are TGTGCCAGCAGCTTAGTCCTAGCGGGCCGAGGCCGGGAGCTGTTTTTT.